The source of this T cell receptor beta chain is a study of metastatic and nonmetastatic thyroid tumors. Until they underwent thyroid surgery, no patient had received any treatment. V trimming: 5 bases; J trimming: 5 bases; junction bases outside the gene matches: 6. Per the germline V gene, CDR1 is SGHVS and CDR2 is FNYEAQ. The CDR3 is made up of 14 amino acids. Authors' methods: The study took CDR3 differences across clinicopathological groups and made a distant-metastasis classifier for papillary thyroid cancer from them. TCRdb reprocessed the PCR reads using MiXCR. The V and J calls were determined by TCRdb, not by the authors. This table has about 40,000 clones, roughly 10% appearing once. This clone occurred many times. Its antigen remains unknown. Findings and caveats of the study: It was reportedly found that TCR beta diversity was significantly higher in malignant thyroid tumors than in benign nodules, a difference seen in both blood and tumor samples.

The V and J genes are TRBV7-6 and TRBJ1-2; 9 nucleotides line up with TRBD1. Source material: blood. The sequence was collected from a female donor with papillary thyroid cancer or a benign thyroid nodule (not recorded which). Some clones in this sample may be carry-over from other donors' samples. Here the CDR3 DNA reads TGTGCCAGCAGCCCAACTGACAGGGGGTATGGCTACACCTTC. It is translated as CASSPTDRGYGYTF. Complete variable domain (other parts from reference TRBV7-6 and TRBJ1-2): GAGVSQSPRYKVTKRGQDVALRCDPISGHVSLYWYRQALGQGPEFLTYFNYEAQQDKSGLPNDRFSAERPEGSISTLTIQRTEQRDSAMYRCASSPTDRGYGYTFGSGTRLTVV.